The rows below give T cell receptor beta chains drawn from one sample of a study of T cell repertoires in aging, cancer and after chemotherapy. TCRdb analysed the multiplex PCR reads with MiXCR anew, one entry per CDR3 protein. This sample has over 10,000 distinct CDR3 sequences, with about 25% found just once. The sequenced sample was blood. The receptors stem from a human donor in good health. Both conserved end residues are part of each CDR3. A D gene is named only where the DNA matches it firmly. Not every row has a clone size; where given, it reads once, few, many or a size class.

TRBD1,TRBJ2-1,.,TRBV30,CAWSVNQGASYNEQFF,TGTGCCTGGAGTGTTAATCAGGGGGCAAGCTACAATGAGCAGTTCTTC
.,TRBJ2-5,few,TRBV6-5,CASSYSPRETQYF,TGTGCCAGCAGTTACTCCCCCAGAGAGACCCAGTACTTC
TRBD2,TRBJ2-7,few,TRBV7-2,CASSLAPSGGYEQYF,TGTGCCAGCAGCTTAGCACCTAGCGGGGGTTACGAGCAGTACTTC
.,TRBJ1-6,.,TRBV5-5,CASSTRTDNSPLHF,TGTGCCAGCAGCACCCGGACGGATAATTCACCCCTCCACTTT
.,TRBJ2-3,.,TRBV7-9,CASSIFEGTQYF,TGTGCCAGCAGTATATTTGAGGGTACGCAGTATTTT
TRBD1,TRBJ1-2,.,TRBV6-5,CAIRRTGFGYTF,TGTGCCATCAGAAGGACAGGCTTCGGCTACACCTTC
TRBD1,TRBJ2-7,few,TRBV7-2,CASSSGQDPMREQYF,TGTGCCAGCAGCTCCGGACAGGACCCAATGAGGGAGCAGTACTTC
.,TRBJ2-7,few,TRBV4-2,CASSLGLTGAYEQYF,TGCGCCAGCAGCCTGGGTCTAACGGGGGCGTACGAGCAGTACTTC
.,TRBJ2-1,.,TRBV27,CASSSGAAYNEQFF,TGTGCCAGCAGTTCAGGGGCAGCCTACAATGAGCAGTTCTTC
.,TRBJ1-1,.,TRBV18,CASSGTLDTEAFF,TGTGCCAGCTCAGGGACTCTCGACACTGAAGCTTTCTTT
.,TRBJ2-3,.,TRBV7-3,CASSFSHGDTQYF,TGTGCTAGCAGCTTTTCGCATGGAGATACGCAGTATTTT
TRBD1,TRBJ1-5,.,TRBV7-9,CASSSLGQGSNQPQHF,TGTGCCAGCAGCAGCCTCGGACAGGGGAGCAATCAGCCCCAGCATTTT
TRBD2,TRBJ2-3,.,TRBV25-1,CASGRAGGPDTQYF,TGTGCCAGCGGGAGGGCGGGAGGACCAGATACGCAGTATTTT
.,TRBJ2-7,medium-sized,TRBV19,CASSVGRSYEQYF,TGTGCCAGTAGTGTAGGACGGTCCTACGAGCAGTACTTC
TRBD1,TRBJ2-7,.,TRBV7-9,CASSLWDRDQAYEQYF,TGTGCCAGCAGCTTATGGGACAGGGATCAAGCCTACGAGCAGTACTTC
.,TRBJ2-6,many,TRBV6-5,CASSPPGSPSSSGANVLTF,TGTGCCAGCAGTCCTCCAGGATCACCTAGTAGCTCTGGGGCCAACGTCCTGACTTTC
TRBD1,TRBJ2-7,few,TRBV12-3/TRBV12-4,CASSPDRAAYEQYF,TGTGCCAGCAGCCCGGACAGGGCGGCCTACGAGCAGTACTTC
.,TRBJ2-7,few,TRBV18,CASSPGDYEQYF,TGTGCCAGCTCACCCGGGGACTACGAGCAGTACTTC
TRBD1,TRBJ2-3,.,TRBV5-1,CASSQTGNTDTQYF,TGCGCCAGCAGCCAGACAGGGAACACAGATACGCAGTATTTT
.,TRBJ2-5,.,TRBV28,CASSSRGAPEETQYF,TGTGCCAGCAGTAGCAGGGGCGCACCCGAAGAGACCCAGTACTTC
TRBD1,TRBJ1-2,.,TRBV5-1,CASNLISGQDHGYTF,TGCGCCAGCAACCTTATATCAGGACAGGACCATGGCTACACCTTC
.,TRBJ1-2,few,TRBV18,CASSLIPWEAGGYTF,TGTGCCAGCTCACTCATCCCATGGGAGGCCGGTGGCTACACCTTC
.,TRBJ2-7,medium-sized,TRBV29-1,CSVGQRDEQYF,TGCAGCGTTGGGCAGAGGGACGAGCAGTACTTC
TRBD2,TRBJ2-7,.,TRBV5-6,CASNRASGGYEQYF,TGTGCCAGCAATAGAGCGAGCGGGGGTTACGAGCAGTACTTC
TRBD2,TRBJ2-1,.,TRBV4-3,CAGGGGRDNEQFF,TGTGCCGGGGGGGGGGGGCGCGACAATGAGCAGTTCTTC
.,TRBJ1-5,few,TRBV12-3/TRBV12-4,CASSLAGNQPQHF,TGTGCCAGCAGTTTAGCAGGGAATCAGCCCCAGCATTTT
TRBD2,TRBJ2-7,.,TRBV20-1,CSASSRGGLYEQYF,TGCAGTGCTAGTAGCCGGGGGGGCCTATACGAGCAGTACTTC
TRBD1,TRBJ2-7,few,TRBV18,CASSPGTGNYEQYF,TGTGCCAGCTCACCCGGGACAGGGAATTACGAGCAGTACTTC
.,TRBJ2-5,few,TRBV28,CASSFVLRETQYF,TGTGCCAGCAGTTTTGTCCTAAGAGAGACCCAGTACTTC
.,TRBJ2-7,.,TRBV5-6,CASSPGTQTYEQYF,TGTGCCAGCAGCCCCGGGACCCAAACCTACGAGCAGTACTTC
TRBD1,TRBJ2-3,.,TRBV6-5,CASSPPGRGLSTDTQYF,TGTGCCAGCAGTCCTCCGGGTAGGGGGCTGAGCACAGATACGCAGTATTTT
TRBD2,TRBJ2-3,few,TRBV19,CASSLRTSGYTDTQYF,TGTGCCAGTAGTCTGAGGACTAGCGGCTACACAGATACGCAGTATTTT
.,TRBJ2-5,many,TRBV7-9,CASSLTSPGTQYF,TGTGCCAGCAGCCTCACCAGCCCCGGGACCCAGTACTTC
TRBD1,TRBJ1-1,.,TRBV30,CALEGGRDRNTEAFF,TGTGCCTTGGAAGGGGGCCGGGACCGAAACACTGAAGCTTTCTTT
TRBD1,TRBJ2-7,few,TRBV28,CASSSGTAFYEQYF,TGTGCCAGCAGTTCCGGGACAGCCTTTTACGAGCAGTACTTC
.,TRBJ2-2,few,TRBV6-5,CASLGANTGELFF,TGTGCCAGCCTAGGGGCGAACACCGGGGAGCTGTTTTTT
.,TRBJ1-1,.,TRBV6-5,CASSDGLGRTEAFF,TGTGCCAGCAGTGACGGCCTGGGAAGGACTGAAGCTTTCTTT
.,TRBJ1-1,few,TRBV5-4,CASSFKTGLTEAFF,TGTGCCAGCAGCTTTAAGACAGGTCTCACTGAAGCTTTCTTT
TRBD2,TRBJ2-7,few,TRBV7-2,CASRISGGAGEQYF,TGTGCCAGCAGGATCAGCGGGGGGGCGGGAGAGCAGTACTTC
.,TRBJ1-5,.,TRBV12-3/TRBV12-4,CASSLNRERNQPQHF,TGTGCCAGTAGTTTAAACAGGGAGCGCAATCAGCCCCAGCATTTT
.,TRBJ2-1,.,TRBV28,CASSLSMFGLNEQFF,TGTGCCAGCAGTTTATCCATGTTCGGTTTGAATGAGCAGTTCTTC
TRBD1,TRBJ1-1,.,TRBV7-6,CASSLTGGEAEAFF,TGTGCCAGCAGCTTGACAGGGGGCGAGGCTGAAGCTTTCTTT
.,TRBJ1-3,.,TRBV6-2/TRBV6-3,CASRRQNSGNTIYF,TGTGCCAGCAGACGACAAAACTCTGGAAACACCATATATTTT
.,TRBJ1-5,few,TRBV12-3/TRBV12-4,CASSLVGDSNQPQHF,TGTGCCAGCAGTTTGGTTGGGGACTCAAATCAGCCCCAGCATTTT
.,TRBJ1-2,.,TRBV25-1,CASSDRANYGYTF,TGTGCCAGCAGTGACAGGGCCAACTATGGCTACACCTTC
.,TRBJ2-5,.,TRBV18,CASSPGRETQYF,TGTGCCAGCTCACCGGGCAGGGAGACCCAGTACTTC
.,TRBJ2-1,few,TRBV6-5,CASSYQGLRNNEQFF,TGTGCCAGCAGTTACCAGGGACTTAGAAACAATGAGCAGTTCTTC
.,TRBJ2-3,.,TRBV7-6,CASSSDGPDTQYF,TGTGCCAGCAGCTCCGACGGGCCAGATACGCAGTATTTT
.,TRBJ1-2,.,TRBV20-1,CSARAGDLYGYTF,TGCAGTGCTAGAGCGGGGGATCTCTATGGCTACACCTTC
TRBD1,TRBJ1-1,few,TRBV6-5,CASSYSHRGGTEAFF,TGTGCCAGCAGTTACTCGCACAGGGGTGGTACTGAAGCTTTCTTT
.,TRBJ1-1,many,TRBV6-5,CASSHGQEAFF,TGTGCCAGCAGTCACGGACAGGAAGCTTTCTTT
TRBD1,TRBJ2-7,once,TRBV19,CASSGGQEPYEQYF,TGTGCCAGTAGTGGGGGACAGGAACCCTACGAGCAGTACTTC
TRBD2,TRBJ2-3,.,TRBV12-3/TRBV12-4,CASSHTSASTDTQYF,TGTGCCAGCAGTCACACTAGCGCCAGCACAGATACGCAGTATTTT
TRBD1,TRBJ1-1,.,TRBV10-3,CAISQTGGHNAEAFF,TGTGCCATCAGTCAAACAGGGGGCCATAACGCTGAAGCTTTCTTT
TRBD2,TRBJ2-3,few,TRBV6-2/TRBV6-3,CASSYSSGTSLTTGLTDTQYF,TGTGCCAGCAGTTACTCCTCTGGGACTAGCCTAACCACAGGCCTCACAGATACGCAGTATTTT
.,TRBJ1-1,few,TRBV7-9,CASSLYNQGERTEAFF,TGTGCCAGCAGCTTATATAACCAGGGTGAACGGACTGAAGCTTTCTTT
.,TRBJ2-5,few,TRBV20-1,CSAPTVWHQETQYF,TGCAGTGCCCCGACAGTATGGCACCAAGAGACCCAGTACTTC